This record covers a single TCR beta chain. Use of 60 Vbeta and 13 Jbeta primers characterized the PCR. Profiling relied on immunoSEQ multiplex PCR, and the TCRdb table lists in-frame clones only, not all of them. The data show about 130,000 clones, with approximately 80% seen just once and 1.2% held by the top ten. This specimen comes from a study of cytomegalovirus exposure and HLA in healthy donors. Germline lookup yields CDR1 MNHNY and CDR2 SVGAGI (reference sequence). V dropped 6 bases and J dropped 1 base, with 9 bases sitting between them. This CDR3 spans 13 amino acids. The source material was PBMCs. This clonotype originated in a girl aged 2 to 9 in good health and CMV-seronegative. The chain is built from TRBV6-6 and TRBJ1-1; a weak D match, TRBD1 (6 bases). CDR3 in DNA: TGTGCCAGCAGCTGGGGACAGAACACTGAAGCTTTCTTT. Protein: CASSWGQNTEAFF.